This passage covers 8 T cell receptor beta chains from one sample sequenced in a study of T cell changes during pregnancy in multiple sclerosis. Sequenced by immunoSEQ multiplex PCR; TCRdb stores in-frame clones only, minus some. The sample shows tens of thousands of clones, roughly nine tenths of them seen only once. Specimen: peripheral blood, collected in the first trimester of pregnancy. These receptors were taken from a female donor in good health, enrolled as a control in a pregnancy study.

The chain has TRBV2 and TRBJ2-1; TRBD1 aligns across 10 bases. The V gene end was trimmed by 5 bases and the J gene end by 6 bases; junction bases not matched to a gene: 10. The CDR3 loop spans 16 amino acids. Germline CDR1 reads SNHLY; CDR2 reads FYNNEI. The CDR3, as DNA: TGTGCCAGCAGTAAAGGGGGGACAGGGGAGAGCAATGAGCAGTTCTTC. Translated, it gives CASSKGGTGESNEQFF.

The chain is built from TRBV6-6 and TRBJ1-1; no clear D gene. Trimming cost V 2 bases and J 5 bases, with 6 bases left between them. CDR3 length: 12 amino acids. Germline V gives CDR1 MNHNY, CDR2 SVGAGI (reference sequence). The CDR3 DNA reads TGTGCCAGCAGTTACGATCGGACTGAAGCTTTCTTT. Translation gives CASSYDRTEAFF.

CDR3 region: CASSPVGTGGRNTEAFF. CDR3 in DNA: TGTGCCAGCAGCCCAGTGGGGACAGGGGGCCGGAACACTGAAGCTTTCTTT. The chain is built from TRBV7-9 and TRBJ1-1, with TRBD1 matching 12 bases. The CDR3 spans 17 residues. Germline CDR1 and CDR2: SEHNR and FQNEAQ (reference sequence). J gave up 1 base and V 5 bases, and 8 bases lay outside the gene matches.

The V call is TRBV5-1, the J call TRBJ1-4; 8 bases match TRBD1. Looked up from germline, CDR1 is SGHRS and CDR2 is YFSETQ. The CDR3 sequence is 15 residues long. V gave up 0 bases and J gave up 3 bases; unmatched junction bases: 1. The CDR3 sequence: CASSLATGANEKLFF. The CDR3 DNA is TGCGCCAGCAGCTTGGCGACAGGGGCTAATGAAAAACTGTTTTTT.

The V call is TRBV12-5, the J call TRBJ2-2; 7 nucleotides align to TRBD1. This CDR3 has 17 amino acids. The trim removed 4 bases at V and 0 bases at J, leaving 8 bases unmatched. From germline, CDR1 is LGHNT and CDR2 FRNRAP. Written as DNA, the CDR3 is TGTGCTAGTGGTTGGGGCCCCGGGACAGCGAACACCGGGGAGCTGTTTTTT. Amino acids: CASGWGPGTANTGELFF.

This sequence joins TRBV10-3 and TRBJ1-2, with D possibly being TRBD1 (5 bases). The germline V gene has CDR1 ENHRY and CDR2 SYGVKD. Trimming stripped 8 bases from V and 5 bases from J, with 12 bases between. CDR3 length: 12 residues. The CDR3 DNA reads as TGTGCCATCGGGGGGGACCCTTATGGCTACACCTTC. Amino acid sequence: CAIGGDPYGYTF.

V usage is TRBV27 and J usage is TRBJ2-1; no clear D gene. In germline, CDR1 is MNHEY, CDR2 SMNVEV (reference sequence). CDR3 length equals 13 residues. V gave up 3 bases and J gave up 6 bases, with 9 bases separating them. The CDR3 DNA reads TGTGCCAGCAGTTTGGCCGGGTTCAATGAGCAGTTCTTC. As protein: CASSLAGFNEQFF.

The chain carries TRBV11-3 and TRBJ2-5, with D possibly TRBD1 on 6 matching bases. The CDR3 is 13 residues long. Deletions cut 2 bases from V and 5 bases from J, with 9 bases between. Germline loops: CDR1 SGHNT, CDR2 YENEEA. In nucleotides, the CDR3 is TGTGCCAGCAGCTTATTCCAGGGGGAGACCCAGTACTTC. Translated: CASSLFQGETQYF.